The clone carrying this TCR beta chain was recorded at least ten times. The antigen is unknown. The extraction recovered at least 6 micrograms of total RNA per sample. Primers used in a second PCR of roughly 7 to 11 cycles were a sample-barcoded 5' primer and a J-beta primer mix. TCRdb re-derived calls from the 5' RACE reads in MiXCR, one entry per CDR3 protein. The sample lists about 930,000 distinct CDR3 sequences, 29% occurring once. CDR3 length: 13 residues. V lost 5 bases and J lost 5, with 12 bases in between. The germline gives CDR1 SGHTA, CDR2 FQGNSA. This sample is part of a study of blood T cells in healthy people across ages. Overall study results and limits: Comparison with aged donors showed that long-lived donors had more naive CD4+ cells and higher diversity.

The same data also contributed to another study, on T cells of mothers and their children.

The clonotype was recovered from a woman between 35 and 50 years old in good health. The sequenced sample was blood. The V gene is TRBV7-2, the J gene TRBJ2-5; D remains unclear. CDR3 nucleotide sequence: TGTGCCAGCAGCCCTTCCCTCCTGGAGACCCAGTACTTC. This translates into CASSPSLLETQYF.